The 3 T cell receptor beta chains given below trace back to one sample, sequenced in a study of cytomegalovirus exposure and HLA in healthy donors. This PCR relied on a set of 60 Vbeta primers and 13 Jbeta primers. Generated by immunoSEQ multiplex PCR, the TCRdb table keeps only in-frame clones and is missing some. The table has about 120,000 clones, around 60% seen once. What was sequenced was PBMCs. The receptors here all came from a man aged 35-49 years in good health and CMV-seropositive.

This clone was seen a single time. V usage is TRBV28 and J usage is TRBJ1-2; 7 nucleotides line up with TRBD1. Unmatched junction bases numbered 8, after V lost 6 bases and J lost 4 bases. The CDR3 consists of 14 residues. The germline CDR1 and CDR2 sequences are MDHEN and SYDVKM. The CDR3 is CASSPRQGSYGYTF. The CDR3 DNA is TGTGCCAGCAGCCCACGACAGGGTAGCTATGGCTACACCTTC.

Concerning this clone itself: The same CDR3 also results from other DNA sequences found in this sample. The genes are TRBV5-1 and TRBJ1-2, with D unclear. Germline V gene sequence: CDR1 SGHRS, CDR2 YFSETQ. This CDR3 spans 13 amino acids. Between the trimmed V and J ends, which lost 0 bases and 5 bases, there was a span of 8 bases. CDR3 bases: TGCGCCAGCAGCTTGGGTGGCTTTTATGGCTACACCTTC. This sequence encodes CASSLGGFYGYTF.

The chain recombines TRBV2 with TRBJ2-7, with TRBD1 identical over 12 bases. The CDR3 is 23 amino acids. The junction had 29 bases not matched to a gene; V was cut back by 5 bases and J by 3 bases. From germline, CDR1 is SNHLY and CDR2 FYNNEI. In DNA form, the CDR3 reads TGTGCCAGCAGTCATCCCGGGACAGGGGGCGTAGGGTCAACCCAAACCCCCTACTACGAGCAGTACTTC. Protein sequence: CASSHPGTGGVGSTQTPYYEQYF.